The rows below give T cell receptor beta chains drawn from one sample of a study of T cell repertoires in cytomegalovirus infection. For these receptors, no antigen is known. TCRdb reanalysed the reads using MiXCR and keeps one entry per CDR3 protein. This table holds some 320,000 distinct CDR3 sequences, 25% to 35% found once. This material consisted of cultured PBMCs, taken from culture after CMV antigen stimulation. These receptors were collected from a human donor in good health (CMV status not recorded). Some clones in this sample may be carry-over from other donors' samples. Each CDR3 is given without its conserved first and last residue. D genes are given only for firm matches.

D: -; V: TRBV7-9; J: TRBJ1-6; CDR3: ASSPSQGSPLH
D: -; V: TRBV12-3/TRBV12-4; J: TRBJ2-4; CDR3: ASSPKGELAKNIQY
D: TRBD2; V: TRBV20-1; J: TRBJ2-2; CDR3: SASRTSGRAPGELF
D: -; V: TRBV30; J: TRBJ1-5; CDR3: AWTVGGHQPQH
D: -; V: TRBV4-2; J: TRBJ1-5; CDR3: ASSQDLEEGQPQH
D: -; V: TRBV19; J: TRBJ2-5; CDR3: ASSIQGGYETQY
D: -; V: TRBV7-6; J: TRBJ2-7; CDR3: ASSPGNIGEQY
D: TRBD1; V: TRBV7-2; J: TRBJ2-3; CDR3: ASSLTGPPDTQY
D: -; V: TRBV7-8; J: TRBJ2-2; CDR3: ASSLTPASTGELF
D: -; V: TRBV6-5; J: TRBJ1-2; CDR3: ASSREVNYGYT
D: TRBD1; V: TRBV7-2; J: TRBJ2-7; CDR3: ASSLGQGIIYEQY
D: -; V: TRBV11-1; J: TRBJ1-1; CDR3: ASSSNRGGTEAF
D: -; V: TRBV7-8; J: TRBJ2-2; CDR3: ASSRDWSGELF
D: TRBD1; V: TRBV7-9; J: TRBJ1-2; CDR3: ASSLLSGGSGYT
D: TRBD1; V: TRBV12-3/TRBV12-4; J: TRBJ1-3; CDR3: ASSEGQGGGNTIY
D: TRBD1; V: TRBV6-2/TRBV6-3; J: TRBJ2-1; CDR3: ASRETGASSYNEQF
D: TRBD2; V: TRBV27; J: TRBJ2-7; CDR3: ASSLEGTSSYEQY
D: -; V: TRBV5-1; J: TRBJ2-3; CDR3: ASSSGITTDTQY
D: -; V: TRBV7-6; J: TRBJ1-1; CDR3: ASSPGTGTMGTEAF
D: TRBD1; V: TRBV30; J: TRBJ1-1; CDR3: AWSRGQGRIWTEAF
D: -; V: TRBV6-1; J: TRBJ1-1; CDR3: ASSRGGPEAF
D: -; V: TRBV10-3; J: TRBJ2-6; CDR3: AIGRAGGNSGANVLT
D: -; V: TRBV7-9; J: TRBJ1-4; CDR3: ASSLLPGNGLF
D: -; V: TRBV18; J: TRBJ2-7; CDR3: ASSSRTGERIGEQY
D: -; V: TRBV6-5; J: TRBJ1-2; CDR3: ASSTDINYGYT
D: TRBD2; V: TRBV5-6; J: TRBJ2-1; CDR3: ASSLETSGLWEQF
D: -; V: TRBV7-2; J: TRBJ1-1; CDR3: ASSPSTHTGTEAF
D: -; V: TRBV27; J: TRBJ1-3; CDR3: ASSLDWRTLGNTIY
D: TRBD2; V: TRBV7-2; J: TRBJ2-7; CDR3: ASSGLAGAGEQY
D: -; V: TRBV7-2; J: TRBJ1-5; CDR3: ASSPLGSGQPQH
D: -; V: TRBV7-9; J: TRBJ1-5; CDR3: ASSSAGYQPQH